These T cell receptor beta chains were read from a single sample in a study of shared clonotypes between healthy human individuals. Sequenced by immunoSEQ multiplex PCR; TCRdb stores in-frame clones only, minus some. The table lists more than 500,000 clones, about 96% of them singletons. The sequenced sample consisted of naive CD4+ T cells sorted from blood. These TCRs come from a woman in her twenties or thirties in good health. CDR3s include the opening cysteine and the closing phenylalanine or tryptophan. The D gene is left open where the match is weak. A row's size may be missing; if present it is once, few, many or a size class.

size: NA; J: TRBJ2-4; D: TRBD1; V: TRBV19; DNA: TGTGCCAGTAGTAGACAGGGCAGAAACATTCAGTACTTC; CDR3: CASSRQGRNIQYF
size: NA; J: TRBJ2-7; D: NA; V: TRBV7-9; DNA: TGTGCCAGCAGCTTAGTATTAGTCTCCGAGCAGTACTTC; CDR3: CASSLVLVSEQYF
size: NA; J: TRBJ1-4; D: NA; V: TRBV27; DNA: TGTGCCAGCAGCGGGGATAATGAAAAACTGTTTTTT; CDR3: CASSGDNEKLFF
size: NA; J: TRBJ2-3; D: NA; V: TRBV7-3; DNA: TGTGCCAGCAGCTTAGGCGGTCCGGCAACCCGAGGCACAGATACGCAGTATTTT; CDR3: CASSLGGPATRGTDTQYF
size: NA; J: TRBJ1-1; D: NA; V: TRBV2; DNA: TGTGCCAGCAGCCGAACTCCGGGCGCTTTCTTT; CDR3: CASSRTPGAFF
size: NA; J: TRBJ1-1; D: NA; V: TRBV18; DNA: TGTGCCAGCTCTTTAATGGGGGCGGCGATGAACACTGAAGCTTTCTTT; CDR3: CASSLMGAAMNTEAFF
size: NA; J: TRBJ2-7; D: NA; V: TRBV5-4; DNA: TGTGCCAGCAGCGGGGGGACCGCTTACGAGCAGTACTTC; CDR3: CASSGGTAYEQYF
size: NA; J: TRBJ2-1; D: NA; V: TRBV7-3; DNA: TGTGCCAGCAGCTCGGGACTTTACAATGAGCAGTTCTTC; CDR3: CASSSGLYNEQFF
size: NA; J: TRBJ2-5; D: NA; V: TRBV25-1; DNA: TGTGCCAGCAGCCCCTCTGGCGGGTTTTGGGAGACCCAGTACTTC; CDR3: CASSPSGGFWETQYF
size: NA; J: TRBJ1-3; D: TRBD1; V: TRBV2; DNA: TGTGCCAGCAGTGGGGGACAGGGGTCCGGAAACACCATATATTTT; CDR3: CASSGGQGSGNTIYF
size: NA; J: TRBJ2-3; D: NA; V: TRBV7-9; DNA: TGTGCCAGCAGCTTAGGGGCCACAGATACGCAGTATTTT; CDR3: CASSLGATDTQYF
size: NA; J: TRBJ2-2; D: NA; V: TRBV5-1; DNA: TGCGCCAGCAGCCCTTATGAGGGCCTCTTCGGGGAGCTGTTTTTT; CDR3: CASSPYEGLFGELFF
size: once; J: TRBJ1-3; D: NA; V: TRBV5-6; DNA: TGTGCCAGCAGCTTGTGGGGGGCTGGAAACACCATATATTTT; CDR3: CASSLWGAGNTIYF
size: NA; J: TRBJ2-2; D: TRBD2; V: TRBV27; DNA: TGTGCCAGCAGTTTATATTTGACTAGCGGGAAAGAGAACACCGGGGAGCTGTTTTTT; CDR3: CASSLYLTSGKENTGELFF
size: NA; J: TRBJ2-7; D: TRBD2; V: TRBV5-1; DNA: TGCGCCAGCGCCTACTATAGCGGGAGGCCCTCCTACGAGCAGTACTTC; CDR3: CASAYYSGRPSYEQYF
size: NA; J: TRBJ1-6; D: NA; V: TRBV2; DNA: TGTGCCAGCAGAGTCCGGGGCCAGAGTACCTCCTATAATTCACCCCTCCACTTT; CDR3: CASRVRGQSTSYNSPLHF
size: NA; J: TRBJ2-2; D: NA; V: TRBV4-1; DNA: TGCGCCAGCAGCCAAGAGCCACGGACAGCCGCGAACACCGGGGAGCTGTTTTTT; CDR3: CASSQEPRTAANTGELFF
size: NA; J: TRBJ2-3; D: TRBD1; V: TRBV18; DNA: TGTGCCAGCTCACCCGGGACAGTTTTCCCAGATACGCAGTATTTT; CDR3: CASSPGTVFPDTQYF
size: NA; J: TRBJ1-3; D: TRBD1; V: TRBV28; DNA: TGTGCCAGCAGTTTAATCCAGGGGGCTGGAAACACCATATATTTT; CDR3: CASSLIQGAGNTIYF
size: NA; J: TRBJ2-3; D: NA; V: TRBV4-1; DNA: TGCGCCAGCAGCCAAGATAGGAGCGGGCGGACAGATACGCAGTATTTT; CDR3: CASSQDRSGRTDTQYF
size: NA; J: TRBJ2-2; D: NA; V: TRBV7-2; DNA: TGTGCCAGCAGCTTGGTACAACCCACCGGGGAGCTGTTTTTT; CDR3: CASSLVQPTGELFF
size: NA; J: TRBJ2-7; D: NA; V: TRBV4-2; DNA: TGTGCCAGCAGCCATTTAGTTGACGAGCAGTACTTC; CDR3: CASSHLVDEQYF
size: NA; J: TRBJ2-5; D: NA; V: TRBV6-6; DNA: TGTGCCAGCAGTTACTCTCACAGGTTAGAGACCCAGTACTTC; CDR3: CASSYSHRLETQYF
size: NA; J: TRBJ2-1; D: NA; V: TRBV7-2; DNA: TGTGCCAGCAAAATGTGGGGCCCGAACTACAATGAGCAGTTCTTC; CDR3: CASKMWGPNYNEQFF
size: NA; J: TRBJ2-7; D: TRBD1; V: TRBV28; DNA: TGTGCCAGCAGTTTGGGGACAGGCCATCACGAGCAGTACTTC; CDR3: CASSLGTGHHEQYF
size: once; J: TRBJ1-3; D: TRBD1; V: TRBV9; DNA: TGTGCCAGCAGCTCCACTTTCCACTTAGGGACAGATCTAATAGGGTCTGGAAACACCATATATTTT; CDR3: CASSSTFHLGTDLIGSGNTIYF
size: NA; J: TRBJ2-5; D: NA; V: TRBV10-2; DNA: TGCGCCAGCAGAGGTCTTACAGAGACCCAGTACTTC; CDR3: CASRGLTETQYF
size: NA; J: TRBJ1-1; D: TRBD1; V: TRBV15; DNA: TGTGCCACCACCCCGGGACAGGGGATCTTGAACACTGAAGCTTTCTTT; CDR3: CATTPGQGILNTEAFF
size: NA; J: TRBJ2-2; D: TRBD2; V: TRBV5-6; DNA: TGTGCCAGCAGCTTTTTTTTAGCGGGAGTACGCTCCGGGGAGCTGTTTTTT; CDR3: CASSFFLAGVRSGELFF
size: NA; J: TRBJ2-5; D: NA; V: TRBV19; DNA: TGTGCCAGTAGGCTAGCTCCGGGGGAGACCCAGTACTTC; CDR3: CASRLAPGETQYF
size: NA; J: TRBJ1-1; D: TRBD1; V: TRBV7-9; DNA: TGTGCCAGCAGCTTAACAGGGGCAGACACTGAAGCTTTCTTT; CDR3: CASSLTGADTEAFF
size: NA; J: TRBJ1-2; D: NA; V: TRBV5-1; DNA: TGCGCCAGCAGCTTGGACGACGGTGGCTACACCTTC; CDR3: CASSLDDGGYTF
size: NA; J: TRBJ2-2; D: TRBD2; V: TRBV11-1; DNA: TGTGCCAGCAGCCCGACCCCTAGCGGGAGGGGTATCGGGGAGCTGTTTTTT; CDR3: CASSPTPSGRGIGELFF
size: NA; J: TRBJ1-1; D: NA; V: TRBV6-5; DNA: TGTGCCAGCAGACGGACGGAGATGAACACTGAAGCTTTCTTT; CDR3: CASRRTEMNTEAFF
size: NA; J: TRBJ2-7; D: NA; V: TRBV18; DNA: TGTGCCAGCTCAGGGGGACAAGGGGAGTTCTTC; CDR3: CASSGGQGEFF
size: NA; J: TRBJ2-7; D: NA; V: TRBV2; DNA: TGTGCCAGCAGTGAAGGCGCCTACGAGCAGTACTTC; CDR3: CASSEGAYEQYF
size: NA; J: TRBJ2-4; D: TRBD1; V: TRBV19; DNA: TGTGCCAGCGCGTGGACAGGGGAAAACATTCAGTACTTC; CDR3: CASAWTGENIQYF
size: NA; J: TRBJ2-7; D: NA; V: TRBV29-1; DNA: TGCAGCGTTGAGAGAAAACAGAACTCCTACGAGCAGTACTTC; CDR3: CSVERKQNSYEQYF
size: once; J: TRBJ2-3; D: NA; V: TRBV7-2; DNA: TGTGCCAGCCACCCGGGACTCACAATAGGGGCAGATACGCAGTATTTT; CDR3: CASHPGLTIGADTQYF
size: NA; J: TRBJ1-5; D: NA; V: TRBV6-1; DNA: TGTGCCAGCAGTGTTTGGGGACCACGGCAGCCCCAGCATTTT; CDR3: CASSVWGPRQPQHF
size: NA; J: TRBJ2-7; D: TRBD2; V: TRBV7-9; DNA: TGTGCCAGCAGCCTCAATATCGGGACTAGCGTCTCCTACGAGCAGTACTTC; CDR3: CASSLNIGTSVSYEQYF
size: NA; J: TRBJ1-2; D: TRBD1; V: TRBV19; DNA: TGTGCCAGTAGTCTTGGTCTGGGACAGGGGGATGGCTACACCTTC; CDR3: CASSLGLGQGDGYTF
size: NA; J: TRBJ2-1; D: NA; V: TRBV5-4; DNA: TGTGCCAGCAGCTCCCCTCGGACCTACAATGAGCAGTTCTTC; CDR3: CASSSPRTYNEQFF
size: NA; J: TRBJ2-6; D: NA; V: TRBV4-1; DNA: TGCGCCAGCAGCCAAGGCAGGATCTCTGGGGCCAACGTCCTGACTTTC; CDR3: CASSQGRISGANVLTF
size: NA; J: TRBJ2-7; D: NA; V: TRBV2; DNA: TGTGCCAGCAAGGCTAAAGCCTACGAGTACGAGCAGTACTTC; CDR3: CASKAKAYEYEQYF
size: NA; J: TRBJ2-7; D: NA; V: TRBV5-1; DNA: TGCGCCAGCAGCTTGGTAGCAGGTGGGTCCTACGAGCAGTACTTC; CDR3: CASSLVAGGSYEQYF
size: NA; J: TRBJ1-6; D: NA; V: TRBV5-1; DNA: TGCGCCAGCAGCTTGGACAGACATAATTCACCCCTCCACTTT; CDR3: CASSLDRHNSPLHF
size: NA; J: TRBJ2-3; D: TRBD2; V: TRBV19; DNA: TGTGCCAGTAGTATTCGGCTAGCGGGATCCACAGATACGCAGTATTTT; CDR3: CASSIRLAGSTDTQYF
size: NA; J: TRBJ2-1; D: TRBD2; V: TRBV2; DNA: TGTGCCAGCAGTAGGCGTCAGCGGGGCTCCTTGGATGAGCAGTTCTTC; CDR3: CASSRRQRGSLDEQFF
size: NA; J: TRBJ1-5; D: NA; V: TRBV30; DNA: TGTGCCTGGAACGACGCTACGGGTCAGCCCCAGCATTTT; CDR3: CAWNDATGQPQHF
size: NA; J: TRBJ2-7; D: TRBD2; V: TRBV5-4; DNA: TGTGCCAGCAGCTCCTATAGCGGGAGCCTGCCCTACGAGCAGTACTTC; CDR3: CASSSYSGSLPYEQYF
size: NA; J: TRBJ1-3; D: NA; V: TRBV30; DNA: TGTGCCTGGATTCCGGGACTGGCCCTCAACACCATATATTTT; CDR3: CAWIPGLALNTIYF
size: NA; J: TRBJ2-2; D: TRBD2; V: TRBV4-1; DNA: TGCGCCAGCAGCCAACTAGGACTAGCGGGAGTTGCCGGGGAGCTGTTTTTT; CDR3: CASSQLGLAGVAGELFF
size: NA; J: TRBJ1-1; D: NA; V: TRBV7-9; DNA: TGTGCCAGCAGCTTGGATTTGGGTGTGACTGAAGCTTTCTTT; CDR3: CASSLDLGVTEAFF
size: NA; J: TRBJ1-2; D: NA; V: TRBV10-2; DNA: TGCGCCAGCAGTGAGCCCCCCGGACAGTATGGCTACACCTTC; CDR3: CASSEPPGQYGYTF